This T cell receptor (beta chain) was profiled in a study of T cells in localized non-small cell lung cancer. TCRdb keeps only in-frame clones here, not all; method: immunoSEQ multiplex PCR. The sample contains about 13,000 clones, 25% to 30% of which appear only once. The CDR3 contains 15 residues. Looked up from germline, CDR1 is KGHSH and CDR2 is LQKENI. Trimming removed 5 bases at V and 7 bases at J, with 17 bases between. The gene calls are TRBV18 and TRBJ1-4; D possibly corresponds to TRBD1 (5 bases). The specimen was lung tumor tissue, collected before any cancer treatment. The clonotype was recovered from an older female donor with stage I lung adenocarcinoma. The CDR3 nucleotides read TGTGCCAGCTCATCCACCGGGACGGGGCCTGAAAAACTGTTTTTT. It is translated as CASSSTGTGPEKLFF.